The next 11 T cell receptor beta chains were all read from a single sample in a study of T cells in tuberculosis. Thawed, overnight-rested PBMC were stained with GMM-loaded CD1B tetramer, viability dye and anti-CD3, then sorted. The CD1B tetramers carried C32 glucose monomycolate purified from Rhodococcus equi. Sequenced by immunoSEQ multiplex PCR; TCRdb stores in-frame clones only, minus some. The repertoire holds tens of thousands of clones, roughly 88% seen once, with 1.9% in the top ten. Sequencing used CD1b-GMM tetramer-negative cells sorted from PBMCs. All receptors come from an adult woman with latent tuberculosis.

The chain combines TRBV9 with TRBJ2-1; D perhaps matches TRBD1 (6 bases). Looked up from germline, CDR1 is SGDLS and CDR2 is YYNGEE. Trimming cost V 6 bases and J 9 bases, with 19 bases left between them. CDR3 size: 14 residues. CDR3 in DNA: TGTGCCAGCAACCGGGACAACCCCTCCAGTGAGCAGTTCTTC. Translating it yields CASNRDNPSSEQFF. The complete variable domain, with remaining parts taken from reference TRBV9 and TRBJ2-1, reads DSGVTQTPKHLITATGQRVTLRCSPRSGDLSVYWYQQSLDQGLQFLIQYYNGEERAKGNILERFSAQQFPDLHSELNLSSLELGDSALYFCASNRDNPSSEQFFGPGTRLTVL.

The chain uses TRBV6-6 and TRBJ1-4, with 7 nucleotides matching TRBD1. Trimming removed 4 bases from V and 8 bases from J; junction bases left unmatched: 10. The CDR3 runs to 15 residues. Germline V CDR1 and CDR2: MNHNY, SVGAGI (reference sequence). Here the CDR3 reads CASSSFSGGDEKLFF. CDR3 nucleotide sequence: TGTGCCAGCAGTTCCTTTTCAGGGGGTGACGAAAAACTGTTTTTT.

Here the CDR3 DNA reads TGTGCCAGCAGCCTCGACAGAACAAACACCGGGGAGCTGTTTTTT. It specifies CASSLDRTNTGELFF. The rearrangement links TRBV11-3 to TRBJ2-2; TRBD1 might be the D (5 bases). Trimming removed 5 bases at V and 2 bases at J, with 12 bases between. The germline CDR1 and CDR2 sequences are SGHNT and YENEEA. The CDR3 covers 15 residues.

V and J are TRBV13 and TRBJ2-3, with 11 bases aligning to TRBD2. V was clipped by 1 base and J by 10 bases; unmatched bases: 10. The CDR3 is made up of 16 amino acids. Germline lookup yields CDR1 PRHDT and CDR2 FYEKMQ (reference sequence). The CDR3 nucleotides read TGTGCCAGCAGCTTAGTAGCGGGGGGGCCCCAGAACCCGCAGTATTTT. It codes for CASSLVAGGPQNPQYF.

This clone was seen a handful of times. The chain links TRBV29-1 to TRBJ1-1; D ambiguous. This CDR3 has 12 amino acids. CDR1 is SQVTM and CDR2 is ANQGSEA in the germline V gene. Trimming removed 1 base from V and 1 base from J, with 4 bases in between. CDR3 amino acids: CSVEGANTEAFF. The CDR3 coding sequence is TGCAGCGTTGAAGGGGCGAACACTGAAGCTTTCTTT. The full variable domain, its missing parts supplied by reference TRBV29-1 and TRBJ1-1, is SAVISQKPSRDICQRGTSLTIQCQVDSQVTMMFWYRQQPGQSLTLIATANQGSEATYESGFVIDKFPISRPNLTFSTLTVSNMSPEDSSIYLCSVEGANTEAFFGQGTRLTVV.

The chain links TRBV12-5 to TRBJ1-1, with a tentative D call TRBD1 (6 bases). V was clipped by 6 bases and J by 0 bases, with 14 bases between them. The CDR3 contains 15 residues. Germline V gene data show CDR1 as LGHNT and CDR2 as FRNRAP. The CDR3 loop is CASGSDRPLNTEAFF. The CDR3 coding sequence is TGTGCTAGTGGCTCCGACAGGCCCTTGAACACTGAAGCTTTCTTT.

The chain links TRBV7-9 to TRBJ2-3; D gene ambiguous. The CDR3 contains 17 residues. Germline lookup yields CDR1 SEHNR and CDR2 FQNEAQ (reference sequence). V lost 1 base and J 0 bases, leaving 14 bases between the germline ends. CDR3 nucleotides: TGTGCCAGCAGCTTAGAACTGAGAATATATAGCACAGATACGCAGTATTTT. Amino acids: CASSLELRIYSTDTQYF.

The gene calls are TRBV30 and TRBJ2-5, with D possibly TRBD2 on 6 matching bases. V was cut by 2 bases and J by 4 bases, with 14 bases left in between. Per germline, CDR1 GTSNPN and CDR2 SVGIG (reference sequence). CDR3 length: 14 amino acids. CDR3 in amino acids: CAWSQGGQAETQYF. The CDR3 nucleotides are TGTGCCTGGAGTCAGGGAGGCCAAGCAGAGACCCAGTACTTC.

The CDR3 region has the DNA TGTGCCAGCTCACCGTGGCGGGGGTCCAATCAGCCCCAGCATTTT. It specifies CASSPWRGSNQPQHF. The chain uses TRBV18 and TRBJ1-5; TRBD1 might be the D (5 bases). Germline CDR1 KGHSH, CDR2 LQKENI. Trimming shortened V by 3 bases and J by 3 bases, and 12 bases separated the two germline ends. The CDR3 has 15 amino acids.

The CDR3: CASRGGGMAKEQYV. CDR3 DNA: TGTGCCAGCCGGGGCGGGGGCATGGCTAAGGAGCAGTACGTC. V usage is TRBV6-1 and J usage is TRBJ2-7, with D tentatively TRBD2 (7 bases). The CDR3 length is 14 residues. Trimming removed 8 bases at V and 7 bases at J, with 21 bases between. Germline assignment: CDR1 MNHNS and CDR2 SASEGT.

J is TRBJ2-7 and V is TRBV5-1, with 9 bases fitting TRBD2. J was trimmed by 7 bases and V by 6 bases; bases with no gene match: 17. Germline V gene sequence: CDR1 SGHRS, CDR2 YFSETQ. This CDR3 is 16 amino acids long. The DNA for the CDR3 is TGCGCCAGCAACCCGAAAGTGGTAGCGGGGGCGGGGGAGCAGTACTTC. Protein product: CASNPKVVAGAGEQYF.